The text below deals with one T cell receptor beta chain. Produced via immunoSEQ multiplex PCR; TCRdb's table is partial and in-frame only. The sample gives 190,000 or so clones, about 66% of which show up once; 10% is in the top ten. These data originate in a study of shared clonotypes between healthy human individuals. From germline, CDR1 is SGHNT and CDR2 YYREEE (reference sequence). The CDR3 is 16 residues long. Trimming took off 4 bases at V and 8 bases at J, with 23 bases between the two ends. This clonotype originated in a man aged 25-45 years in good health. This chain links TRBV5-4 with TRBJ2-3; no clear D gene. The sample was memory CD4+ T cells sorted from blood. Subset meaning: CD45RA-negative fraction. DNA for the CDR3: TGTGCCAGCAGCCCACAATTGACTTCCCTTCAGGTTACGCAGTATTTT. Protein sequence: CASSPQLTSLQVTQYF.